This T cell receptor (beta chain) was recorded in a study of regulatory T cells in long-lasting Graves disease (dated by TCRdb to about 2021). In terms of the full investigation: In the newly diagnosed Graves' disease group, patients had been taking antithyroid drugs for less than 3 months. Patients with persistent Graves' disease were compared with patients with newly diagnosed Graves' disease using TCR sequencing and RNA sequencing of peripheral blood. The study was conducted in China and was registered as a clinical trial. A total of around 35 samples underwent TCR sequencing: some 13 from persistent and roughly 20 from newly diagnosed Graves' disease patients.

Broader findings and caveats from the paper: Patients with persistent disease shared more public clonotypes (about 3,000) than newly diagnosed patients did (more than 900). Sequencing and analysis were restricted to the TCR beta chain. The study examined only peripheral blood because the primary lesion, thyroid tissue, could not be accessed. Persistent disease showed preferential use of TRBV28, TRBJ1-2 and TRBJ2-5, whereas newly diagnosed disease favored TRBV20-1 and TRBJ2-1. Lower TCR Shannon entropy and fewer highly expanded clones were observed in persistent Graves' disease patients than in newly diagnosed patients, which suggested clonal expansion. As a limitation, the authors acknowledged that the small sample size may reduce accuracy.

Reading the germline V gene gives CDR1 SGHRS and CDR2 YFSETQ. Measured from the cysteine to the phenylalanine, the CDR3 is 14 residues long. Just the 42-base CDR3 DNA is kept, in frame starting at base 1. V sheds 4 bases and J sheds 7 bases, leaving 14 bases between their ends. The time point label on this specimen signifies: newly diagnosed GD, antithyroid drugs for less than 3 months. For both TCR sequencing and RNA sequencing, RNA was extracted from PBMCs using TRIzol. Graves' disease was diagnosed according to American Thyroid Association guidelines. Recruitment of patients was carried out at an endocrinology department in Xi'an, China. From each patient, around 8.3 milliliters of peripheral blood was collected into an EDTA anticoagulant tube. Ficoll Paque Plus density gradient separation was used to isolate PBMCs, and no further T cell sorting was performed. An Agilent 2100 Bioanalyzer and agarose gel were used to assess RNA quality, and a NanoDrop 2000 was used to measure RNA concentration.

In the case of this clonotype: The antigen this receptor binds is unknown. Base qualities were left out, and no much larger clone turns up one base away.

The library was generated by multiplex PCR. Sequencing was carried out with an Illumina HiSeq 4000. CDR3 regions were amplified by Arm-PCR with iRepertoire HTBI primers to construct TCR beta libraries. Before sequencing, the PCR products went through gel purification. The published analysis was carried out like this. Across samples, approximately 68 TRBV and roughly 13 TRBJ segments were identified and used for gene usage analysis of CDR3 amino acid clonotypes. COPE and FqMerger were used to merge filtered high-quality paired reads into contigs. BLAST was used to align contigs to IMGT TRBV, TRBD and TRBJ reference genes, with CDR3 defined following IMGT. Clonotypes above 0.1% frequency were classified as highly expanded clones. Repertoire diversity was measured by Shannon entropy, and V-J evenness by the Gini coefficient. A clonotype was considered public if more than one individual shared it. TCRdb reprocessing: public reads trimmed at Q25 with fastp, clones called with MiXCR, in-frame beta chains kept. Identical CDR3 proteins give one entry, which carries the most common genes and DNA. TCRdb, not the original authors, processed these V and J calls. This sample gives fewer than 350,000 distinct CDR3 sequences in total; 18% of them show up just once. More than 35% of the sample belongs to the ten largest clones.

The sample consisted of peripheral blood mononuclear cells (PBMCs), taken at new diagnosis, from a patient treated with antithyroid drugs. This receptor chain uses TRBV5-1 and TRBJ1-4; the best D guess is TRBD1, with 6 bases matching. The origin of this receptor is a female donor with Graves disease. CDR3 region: CASSLGHLGEKLFF. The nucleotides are TGCGCCAGCAGCCTGGGACACCTGGGTGAAAAACTGTTTTTT.